A selection of T cell receptor beta chains follows, all from one sample in a study of beta chain features in type 1 diabetes. Generated by immunoSEQ multiplex PCR, the TCRdb table keeps only in-frame clones and is missing some. Among more than 550,000 clones listed, around an eighth were seen once. Sequenced sample: naive CD4+ T cells from blood. The receptors were sampled from a young man with type 1 diabetes. Both conserved end residues are part of each CDR3. The order of the fields is CDR3 DNA, CDR3 protein, J gene, clone size, D gene, V gene. The D gene is left open where the match is weak. Size tells how often a clone was seen (once, few, many) or the class of an expanded clone, and some rows leave it out.

TGTGCCAGCAGCCAACGGAGGCTCAGCACAGATACGCAGTATTTT	CASSQRRLSTDTQYF	TRBJ2-3	-	-	TRBV14
TGCAGCGCGACCGGGGACGGTAGTTACACTGAAGCTTTCTTT	CSATGDGSYTEAFF	TRBJ1-1	-	-	TRBV29-1
TGTGCCAGCAGCACCGACAGGGTCTACGAGCAGTACTTC	CASSTDRVYEQYF	TRBJ2-7	-	TRBD1	TRBV2
TGTGCCAGCAGCTTGGGATTGCTAGCGGGAGGTTCCGGGGAGCTGTTTTTT	CASSLGLLAGGSGELFF	TRBJ2-2	few	TRBD2	TRBV5-6
TGTGCCAGCAGCGCGGACAGGGGGCTAACCTACGAGCAGTACTTC	CASSADRGLTYEQYF	TRBJ2-7	-	TRBD1	TRBV9
TGCAGTGCTCCAACGTGGGATGAGCAGTTCTTC	CSAPTWDEQFF	TRBJ2-1	-	-	TRBV20-1
TGTGCCAGTAGTGCTTACTACTACAATGAGCAGTTCTTC	CASSAYYYNEQFF	TRBJ2-1	few	-	TRBV19
TGTGCCAGCTCGGGGGAGGTCACCCCCACAGATACGCAGTATTTT	CASSGEVTPTDTQYF	TRBJ2-3	-	-	TRBV9
TGCAGCGCGACCGGGACTAGCGGGAGACTCCTCTACGAGCAGTACTTC	CSATGTSGRLLYEQYF	TRBJ2-7	-	TRBD2	TRBV29-1
TGCAGCGCGGACAGGGGGGGCTATGAGCAGTTCTTC	CSADRGGYEQFF	TRBJ2-1	-	TRBD1	TRBV29-1
TGTGCCAGCAGCTTAGTGGAGACCTACAATGAGCAGTTCTTC	CASSLVETYNEQFF	TRBJ2-1	-	-	TRBV7-8
TGTGCCAGCAGCTCGACCGGGACAGGGGGCTCCTACGAGCAGTACTTC	CASSSTGTGGSYEQYF	TRBJ2-7	few	TRBD1	TRBV7-9
TGTGCCTGGGGTCACTATTCACTAGCGGGGAACACCGGGGAGCTGTTTTTT	CAWGHYSLAGNTGELFF	TRBJ2-2	few	TRBD2	TRBV30
TGTGCCTGGAGTAGGGTAGCGGGGGGGAATGAGCAGTTCTTC	CAWSRVAGGNEQFF	TRBJ2-1	-	TRBD2	TRBV30
TGTGCCACCAGCAGAGATACAGGGGCTGGAAACACCATATATTTT	CATSRDTGAGNTIYF	TRBJ1-3	few	TRBD1	TRBV15
TGTGCCAGCATCGGACAGGGAATCCAAGAGACCCAGTACTTC	CASIGQGIQETQYF	TRBJ2-5	few	TRBD1	TRBV2
TGTGCCAGCAGCGAGCCGGGAGCGCGCAATGAGCAGTTCTTC	CASSEPGARNEQFF	TRBJ2-1	few	-	TRBV5-4
TGTGCCTGGAGTGTACGTAGGAAGGGCGGCTACACCTTC	CAWSVRRKGGYTF	TRBJ1-2	-	-	TRBV30
TGTGCCAGCAGCTTAGCTGCGGGTACTAGCACAGATACGCAGTATTTT	CASSLAAGTSTDTQYF	TRBJ2-3	few	-	TRBV7-9
TGCGCCAGCAGCTTGGTCAGGAACACCGGGGAGCTGTTTTTT	CASSLVRNTGELFF	TRBJ2-2	few	-	TRBV5-1
TGTGCCAGCAGCTTCCCGAGGGCCTACGAGCAGTACTTC	CASSFPRAYEQYF	TRBJ2-7	-	-	TRBV11-2
TGTGCCTGGAGTGTATTACCCACAGATACGCAGTATTTT	CAWSVLPTDTQYF	TRBJ2-3	few	-	TRBV30
TGTGCCAGCAGCTCCACAGGGGGCTACACAGATACGCAGTATTTT	CASSSTGGYTDTQYF	TRBJ2-3	-	TRBD1	TRBV7-9
TGCAGCGCAAAAGAGGGGGGCACCTACGAGCAGTACTTC	CSAKEGGTYEQYF	TRBJ2-7	-	-	TRBV29-1
TGTGCCAGCAGCCAGGGACCTAACTACGAGCAGTACTTC	CASSQGPNYEQYF	TRBJ2-7	few	-	TRBV14